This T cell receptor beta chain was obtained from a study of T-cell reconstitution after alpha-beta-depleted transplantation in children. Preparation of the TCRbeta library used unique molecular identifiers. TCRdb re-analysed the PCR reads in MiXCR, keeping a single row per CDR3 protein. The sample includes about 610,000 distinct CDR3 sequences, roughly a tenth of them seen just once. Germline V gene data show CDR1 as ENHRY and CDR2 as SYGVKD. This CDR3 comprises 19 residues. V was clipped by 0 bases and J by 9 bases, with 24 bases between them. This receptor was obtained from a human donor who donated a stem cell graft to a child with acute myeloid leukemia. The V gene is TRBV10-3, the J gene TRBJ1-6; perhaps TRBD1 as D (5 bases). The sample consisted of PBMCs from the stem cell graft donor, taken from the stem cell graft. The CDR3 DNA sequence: TGTGCCATCAGTGAGTCGCTTGGCGGCAGGGAGGTTTTAGGTTCACCCCTCCACTTT. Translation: CAISESLGGREVLGSPLHF.